These T cell receptor beta chains were read from a single sample in a study of T cells in Graves' hyperthyroidism and ophthalmopathy. TCRdb independently ran MiXCR on the multiplex PCR reads; one entry per CDR3 protein. The data hold nearly 600,000 distinct CDR3 sequences, with 14% observed a single time. The source material was blood. Every receptor here comes from a woman between 18 and 30 years old with Graves' ophthalmopathy. The CDR3 runs from the conserved cysteine through the conserved F or W. D genes are given only for firm matches. Clone size appears in some rows only: once, few, many, or a class for an expanded clone.

NA | NA | TRBJ2-7 | TRBV20-1 | CSAPPFSGEQYF | TGCAGTGCTCCGCCATTTAGTGGGGAGCAGTACTTC
NA | NA | TRBJ1-2 | TRBV18 | CASSADGGKQGYTF | TGTGCCAGCTCAGCCGACGGGGGCAAACAAGGCTACACCTTC
NA | many | TRBJ1-1 | TRBV28 | CASTPGGGGGGVNTEAFF | TGTGCCAGCACCCCTGGGGGGGGGGGGGGGGGTGTGAACACTGAAGCTTTCTTT
TRBD1 | NA | TRBJ1-4 | TRBV5-1 | CASSVPGQHNEKLFF | TGCGCCAGCAGCGTCCCGGGACAGCATAATGAAAAACTGTTTTTT
NA | many | TRBJ2-7 | TRBV27 | CASSLGVAYLYEQYF | TGTGCCAGCAGTTTAGGAGTAGCCTACCTCTACGAGCAGTACTTC
NA | many | TRBJ2-3 | TRBV3-1 | CASSPGDSRAQYF | TGTGCCAGCAGCCCCGGGGACTCCCGAGCGCAGTATTTT
TRBD1 | NA | TRBJ1-2 | TRBV6-2/TRBV6-3 | CASSYSGTVRRGYGYTF | TGTGCCAGCAGTTACTCCGGGACAGTCAGGAGAGGCTATGGCTACACCTTC
NA | many | TRBJ1-6 | TRBV4-3 | CASSQDLAVGLNSPLHF | TGCGCCAGCAGCCAAGACCTCGCGGTAGGGTTGAATTCACCCCTCCACTTT
NA | NA | TRBJ2-7 | TRBV4-2 | CASSQGLEEQYF | TGTGCCAGCAGCCAAGGGTTGGAGGAGCAGTACTTC
TRBD2 | many | TRBJ2-1 | TRBV6-2/TRBV6-3 | CASSSGLAGGGRIYNEQFF | TGTGCCAGCAGTTCGGGACTAGCGGGAGGGGGCCGGATCTACAATGAGCAGTTCTTC
NA | many | TRBJ2-1 | TRBV28 | CASSLWDEQFF | TGTGCCAGCAGTTTGTGGGATGAGCAGTTCTTC
NA | NA | TRBJ2-7 | TRBV9 | CASSARTTYEQYF | TGTGCCAGCAGCGCCAGGACTACCTACGAGCAGTACTTC
NA | few | TRBJ1-1 | TRBV7-2 | CASSARAGANTEAFF | TGTGCCAGCAGCGCTAGGGCGGGGGCGAACACTGAAGCTTTCTTT
NA | NA | TRBJ2-4 | TRBV28 | CASTGDLRIQYF | TGTGCCAGCACCGGGGACTTACGAATTCAGTACTTC
NA | few | TRBJ1-3 | TRBV6-4 | CASSATSGSGNTIYF | TGTGCCAGCAGTGCGACTTCAGGCTCTGGAAACACCATATATTTT
NA | few | TRBJ2-1 | TRBV20-1 | CSAAPIQLSDEQFF | TGCAGTGCCGCCCCGATACAATTAAGTGATGAGCAGTTCTTC
NA | many | TRBJ1-1 | TRBV29-1 | CSVGFPGTRYTEAFF | TGCAGCGTGGGATTCCCGGGAACCCGGTACACTGAAGCTTTCTTT
NA | many | TRBJ1-1 | TRBV6-1 | CASSEVGGTEAFF | TGTGCCAGCAGTGAAGTGGGGGGAACTGAAGCTTTCTTT
NA | NA | TRBJ1-5 | TRBV7-8 | CASSWPGLYQPQHF | TGTGCCAGCAGCTGGCCGGGACTGTATCAGCCCCAGCATTTT
TRBD2 | NA | TRBJ2-7 | TRBV20-1 | CSAPIAGLPYEQYF | TGCAGTGCTCCTATAGCGGGATTGCCCTACGAGCAGTACTTC
NA | many | TRBJ1-1 | TRBV30 | CAWAHERYTEAFF | TGTGCCTGGGCACACGAACGGTACACTGAAGCTTTCTTT
TRBD2 | few | TRBJ2-1 | TRBV19 | CASRPKESGARGTEQFF | TGTGCCAGTAGGCCAAAGGAGAGCGGGGCCCGGGGTACTGAGCAGTTCTTC
NA | many | TRBJ1-6 | TRBV2 | CASIARNLVNSPLHF | TGTGCCAGCATCGCCCGGAACCTTGTTAATTCACCCCTCCACTTT
NA | NA | TRBJ2-5 | TRBV11-2 | CASSPGQHRETQYF | TGTGCCAGCAGCCCCGGACAGCATAGGGAGACCCAGTACTTC
NA | many | TRBJ1-2 | TRBV2 | CASSEGIYGYTF | TGTGCCAGCAGTGAAGGGATCTATGGCTACACCTTC
TRBD1 | many | TRBJ2-1 | TRBV7-8 | CASSTSPGQIYNEQFF | TGTGCCAGCAGCACTAGTCCGGGACAGATATACAATGAGCAGTTCTTC
TRBD2 | NA | TRBJ2-1 | TRBV7-9 | CASSLAGRLAGGSSYNEQFF | TGTGCCAGCAGCTTAGCGGGGAGACTAGCGGGAGGCTCCTCCTACAATGAGCAGTTCTTC
TRBD2 | many | TRBJ2-1 | TRBV27 | CASSLPPSGLAVQFF | TGTGCCAGCAGTTTACCCCCCTCTGGACTAGCGGTTCAGTTCTTC
TRBD1 | many | TRBJ1-1 | TRBV18 | CASSPDRGLLNTEAFF | TGTGCCAGCTCACCGGATAGGGGGCTTTTGAACACTGAAGCTTTCTTT
NA | many | TRBJ1-5 | TRBV6-1 | CASSIREGVYQPQHF | TGTGCCAGCAGCATCCGTGAGGGGGTCTATCAGCCCCAGCATTTT
TRBD2 | many | TRBJ2-5 | TRBV6-5 | CASSYRMEGGPQETQYF | TGTGCCAGCAGTTACAGGATGGAGGGAGGGCCGCAGGAGACCCAGTACTTC
TRBD2 | many | TRBJ2-7 | TRBV7-2 | CASSPGIGSGSQYEQYF | TGTGCCAGCAGCCCGGGTATCGGTAGCGGGAGCCAGTACGAGCAGTACTTC
NA | few | TRBJ2-4 | TRBV12-3/TRBV12-4 | CASSIRGRDIQYF | TGTGCCAGCAGTATCCGAGGACGGGACATTCAGTACTTC
TRBD1 | many | TRBJ1-2 | TRBV7-2 | CASSETGGWGRNYGYTF | TGTGCCAGCAGCGAAACAGGGGGCTGGGGTAGGAACTATGGCTACACCTTC
NA | many | TRBJ2-2 | TRBV12-3/TRBV12-4 | CADQGDVAGELFF | TGTGCCGACCAAGGGGATGTCGCCGGGGAGCTGTTTTTT
TRBD2 | few | TRBJ2-3 | TRBV7-2 | CASSLGGLEGDAQYF | TGTGCCAGCAGCTTAGGTGGACTAGAAGGAGATGCGCAGTATTTT
TRBD2 | NA | TRBJ2-5 | TRBV4-1 | CASSQGPQRELETQYF | TGCGCCAGCAGCCAAGGTCCTCAGCGGGAGTTAGAGACCCAGTACTTC
NA | few | TRBJ2-7 | TRBV3-1 | CASSQDGRRFYEQYF | TGTGCCAGCAGCCAAGATGGCCGCAGATTCTACGAGCAGTACTTC
NA | many | TRBJ2-3 | TRBV6-1 | CASSEVLDTQYF | TGTGCCAGCAGTGAAGTTCTGGATACGCAGTATTTT
TRBD2 | once | TRBJ2-2 | TRBV6-2/TRBV6-3 | CASSPGLAGGPNGELFF | TGTGCCAGCAGCCCGGGACTAGCGGGAGGGCCAAACGGGGAGCTGTTTTTT